This TCR beta chain derives from a study of T cell responses to AZD1222 COVID-19 vaccine. Libraries were prepared by immunoSEQ multiplex PCR; TCRdb keeps only in-frame clonotypes and omits some of them. There are 120,000 or so clones in the sample; 85% to 90% occur only once, and 7.7% lies in the top ten. CDR1 and CDR2 from the germline V gene are MGHRA and YSYEKL. The CDR3 consists of 16 residues. V dropped 0 bases and J dropped 2 bases, with 11 bases sitting between them. This clone was seen a few times. Source: peripheral blood, taken on day 0 of AZD1222 vaccination. The sequence was obtained from an adult in good health. The rearrangement joins TRBV4-1 to TRBJ1-5; a weak D match, TRBD1 (5 bases). The CDR3 nucleotides are TGCGCCAGCAGCCAAGATGGGGGTTTTGGCAATCAGCCCCAGCATTTT. Protein: CASSQDGGFGNQPQHF.